This TCR beta chain appears in the sequencing data of a study of blood T cell repertoires in COVID-19 (dated by TCRdb to 2020 to 2021). Study-wide context: Samples covering the acute and convalescent phases of COVID-19 were provided by collaborators in the United States, Italy and Spain. The prospective study material was composed of cDNA or gDNA derived from T cells, B-cell-depleted T cells, or PBMCs. Deeply sampled blood TCRbeta repertoires from subjects exposed to, actively infected with, or recovered from COVID-19 were included in the dataset. The repertoires were made available in a free public database intended to serve as a resource for research on the immune response to SARS-CoV-2. The samples were drawn from two sources: the first 160 participants of the ongoing ImmuneRACE study, and 1,200 or so subjects contributed by 6 global collaborators. Nearly every sample came with metadata listing a de-identified subject ID, COVID-19 status, age in years and sex. Where HLA class I and class II types were available, the types were taken from metadata supplied by the sample provider, not from assay-based typing.

Each collaborating institution followed its own protocols to collect whole blood in K2EDTA tubes. For TCRbeta analysis, collaborators shipped samples in one of three forms: frozen whole blood, isolated PBMCs, or DNA extracted from either of those sample types. The investigation overall reported the following: Clinical and demographic metadata were provided uncurated, with the amount varying by source and participant.

A remark on this clone: No cognate antigen has been identified for it. Base qualities are not at hand, and no much larger clone is one base apart.

TCRbeta CDR3 regions were amplified from genomic DNA by means of the immunoSEQ Assay, a bias-controlled multiplex PCR. Turning to the authors' computational methods: Within the assay, amplification of reference gene primers was used to estimate how many nucleated cells each sample contained. To quantify the absolute abundance of each unique TCRbeta CDR3 rearrangement, sequence reads were collapsed and filtered. For each sample, productive Simpson clonality was calculated as the square root of Simpson's diversity index over productive rearrangements. TCRdb carries this immuneACCESS record with in-frame sequences only. Its versions omit some clonotypes, under half of them owing to an unresolved V gene in the studies checked, with the rest unexplained. V and J calls and clone size come straight from that table; D and trimming were deduced from the DNA. Recorded for this sample are around 26,000 clones; around 90% of them occurred a single time. The ten most abundant clones make up roughly 2.7% of the sample.

CDR1 and CDR2 are read off the germline V gene as MNHEY and SVGAGI. V sheds 7 bases and J sheds 7 bases, leaving 13 bases between their ends. The CDR3, from cysteine to phenylalanine, totals 13 residues. Only the CDR3 portion is preserved as DNA: 39 bases, with reading frame beginning at the first base. Specimen: peripheral blood. This clonotype was sampled from a human donor in a cohort sampled during active COVID-19. This sequence uses TRBV6-5 and TRBJ1-4, with TRBD1 as a weak D call on 6 bases. The bases read TGTGCCAGCACCAGGGGAAGCGTTGAAAAACTGTTTTTT. This encodes CASTRGSVEKLFF.